This T cell receptor beta chain was captured by sequencing in a study of blood T cell repertoires in COVID-19. Study at large: From the United States, Italy and Spain came samples of acute and convalescent COVID-19. T cells, B-cell-depleted T cells, or PBMCs supplied cDNA or gDNA.

The CDR3 is 18 amino acids. V lost 3 bases, J lost 3 bases, and 23 bases lay in between. The germline V gene encodes CDR1 MNHNS and CDR2 SASEGT. The age range of participants was about 18 to 89 years, with residence in under 25 US areas. Participants' reported clinical history set cohort assignment. The protocol was immunoSEQ multiplex PCR, while the TCRdb copy is restricted to in-frame clones and leaves out a portion. This table holds some 240,000 clones, roughly 80% found once. This TCR came from a man aged 25 to 40 with acute COVID-19. Material for sequencing was PBMCs or T cells enriched from blood (not recorded which). This sequence joins TRBV6-1 and TRBJ1-1; D remains unclear. The CDR3 reads CASSDPGEIITIDTEAFF. In nucleotides, the CDR3 is TGTGCCAGCAGTGATCCCGGGGAGATCATTACGATAGACACTGAAGCTTTCTTT.